This is a list of T cell receptor beta chains from one sample in a study of human T cells and chemical hapten exposure. TCRdb re-called the RACE reads through MiXCR, storing one row per CDR3 protein. The repertoire holds 85,000 to 120,000 distinct CDR3 sequences, with 12% as singletons. The starting material was whole blood, obtained in connection with sensitization to the hapten diphenylcyclopropenone (DPC). The receptors were sampled from a woman in her 50s with alopecia areata. Some clones in this sample may be carry-over from other donors' samples. CDR3s include the opening cysteine and the closing phenylalanine or tryptophan. The D gene is left open where the match is weak. Where a row states a size, it is once, few, many or the class of an expanded clone; other rows omit it.

V gene	D gene	J gene	clone size	CDR3 protein	CDR3 DNA
TRBV4-2	.	TRBJ2-1	few	CASSQATSGGPYNEQFF	TGTGCCAGCAGCCAAGCTACTAGTGGGGGGCCCTACAATGAGCAGTTCTTC
TRBV20-1	.	TRBJ1-1	few	CSARIGPELNTEAFF	TGCAGTGCTAGAATCGGTCCCGAACTTAACACTGAAGCTTTCTTT
TRBV7-9	.	TRBJ1-1	few	CASSLVKRGTEAFF	TGTGCCAGCAGCTTAGTAAAAAGGGGCACTGAAGCTTTCTTT
TRBV7-2	TRBD2	TRBJ2-3	.	CASSLGAGAGTDTQYF	TGTGCCAGCAGCTTAGGGGCGGGAGCGGGTACAGATACGCAGTATTTT
TRBV28	.	TRBJ2-1	many	CASSSWTPDNEQFF	TGTGCCAGCAGTTCATGGACCCCGGACAATGAGCAGTTCTTC
TRBV20-1	.	TRBJ2-3	few	CSTYPPGKGAGVTQYF	TGCAGTACCTACCCCCCCGGGAAGGGGGCGGGGGTTACGCAGTATTTT
TRBV6-2/TRBV6-3	TRBD1	TRBJ2-7	many	CASSYAGGRDEQYF	TGTGCCAGCAGTTACGCAGGGGGCCGGGACGAGCAGTACTTC
TRBV11-2	.	TRBJ1-2	few	CASSLGFRDNGYTF	TGTGCCAGCAGCCTAGGATTCCGGGACAATGGCTACACCTTC
TRBV7-6	TRBD1	TRBJ1-3	many	CASGGQGLTGNTIYF	TGTGCCAGCGGGGGACAGGGCTTAACTGGAAACACCATATATTTT
TRBV9	TRBD1	TRBJ1-4	.	CASSPLPWTGGGEKLFF	TGTGCCAGCAGTCCCCTCCCTTGGACAGGGGGCGGTGAAAAACTGTTTTTT
TRBV6-2/TRBV6-3	.	TRBJ1-3	few	CASSYQPPGNTIYF	TGTGCCAGCAGTTACCAACCACCTGGAAACACCATATATTTT
TRBV29-1	.	TRBJ1-1	many	CSVGEGIPEAFF	TGCAGCGTTGGTGAGGGAATACCTGAAGCTTTCTTT
TRBV6-5	.	TRBJ2-1	.	CASSVDGATYDNEQFF	TGTGCCAGCAGTGTCGATGGGGCTACTTATGACAATGAGCAGTTCTTC
TRBV18	TRBD1	TRBJ1-1	few	CASSRQGATEAFF	TGTGCCAGCTCACGACAGGGGGCAACTGAAGCTTTCTTT
TRBV6-2/TRBV6-3	TRBD2	TRBJ2-5	many	CASSYSKGSTSGGQETQYF	TGTGCCAGCAGTTACTCGAAGGGCTCAACTAGCGGGGGGCAAGAGACCCAGTACTTC
TRBV12-3/TRBV12-4	.	TRBJ2-4	.	CATRRRSGQKNIQYF	TGTGCCACCCGTCGACGGTCGGGTCAGAAAAACATTCAGTACTTC
TRBV2	.	TRBJ1-2	once	CASKMEYGYTF	TGTGCCAGCAAGATGGAATATGGCTACACCTTC
TRBV28	.	TRBJ2-7	.	CASSSDWLQASYEQYF	TGTGCCAGCAGTTCTGATTGGTTACAAGCTTCCTACGAGCAGTACTTC
TRBV9	.	TRBJ2-2	.	CASSVERYTGELFF	TGTGCCAGCAGCGTAGAAAGGTACACCGGGGAGCTGTTTTTT
TRBV5-1	.	TRBJ1-1	.	CASSKLQVNTEAFF	TGCGCCAGCAGCAAACTACAGGTTAACACTGAAGCTTTCTTT
TRBV20-1	TRBD2	TRBJ2-1	.	CSARAASGGPYNEQFF	TGCAGTGCTAGAGCGGCGAGCGGGGGGCCCTACAATGAGCAGTTCTTC
TRBV28	.	TRBJ1-4	many	CASSLNDRALFF	TGTGCCAGCAGTTTAAACGACAGAGCACTGTTTTTT
TRBV5-4	.	TRBJ2-1	many	CASSLAYKAGEQFF	TGTGCCAGCAGCTTGGCCTATAAAGCCGGTGAGCAGTTCTTC
TRBV19	.	TRBJ2-3	many	CASSPAGQGSTDTQYF	TGTGCCAGTAGTCCGGCCGGGCAGGGCAGCACAGATACGCAGTATTTT
TRBV7-6	.	TRBJ2-7	many	CASSSLRDFLGEQYF	TGTGCCAGCAGCTCCCTCAGAGACTTCCTGGGGGAGCAGTACTTC
TRBV7-2	.	TRBJ2-2	.	CASSLAIGELFF	TGTGCCAGCAGCTTAGCGATCGGGGAGCTGTTTTTT
TRBV28	.	TRBJ1-5	few	CASRPPQRNQPQHF	TGTGCCAGCAGGCCCCCACAGCGCAATCAGCCCCAGCATTTT
TRBV7-2	.	TRBJ2-4	.	CASSFVSGAKNIQYF	TGTGCCAGCAGCTTTGTCAGTGGAGCCAAAAACATTCAGTACTTC
TRBV13	TRBD1	TRBJ1-4	few	CASSRRTGTGAEKLFF	TGTGCCAGCAGCCGAAGAACCGGGACAGGGGCAGAAAAACTGTTTTTT
TRBV6-5	.	TRBJ1-5	many	CASSYSGQLSQPQHF	TGTGCCAGCAGTTACTCCGGGCAGTTGAGTCAGCCCCAGCATTTT
TRBV6-5	.	TRBJ1-6	.	CASSYSGSSYNSPLHF	TGTGCCAGCAGTTACTCGGGCAGCTCCTATAATTCACCCCTCCACTTT
TRBV12-3/TRBV12-4	.	TRBJ1-4	many	CASSLAEDEKLFF	TGTGCCAGCAGTTTAGCAGAGGATGAAAAACTGTTTTTT
TRBV5-1	.	TRBJ1-1	few	CASSLDPPGTSMTRNTEAFF	TGCGCCAGCAGCTTGGATCCCCCAGGGACAAGTATGACAAGGAACACTGAAGCTTTCTTT
TRBV12-3/TRBV12-4	.	TRBJ1-2	few	CASSLMGYGYTF	TGTGCCAGCAGTTTAATGGGCTATGGCTACACCTTC
TRBV20-1	.	TRBJ1-5	few	CSAREINQGRDNQPQHF	TGCAGTGCTAGAGAAATAAACCAGGGCAGGGATAATCAGCCCCAGCATTTT
TRBV7-8	.	TRBJ2-3	.	CASSPYRVSDTQYF	TGTGCCAGCAGCCCCTACAGGGTCTCAGATACGCAGTATTTT
TRBV28	.	TRBJ2-5	many	CASSPQGSGETQYF	TGTGCCAGCAGTCCCCAGGGTTCGGGAGAGACCCAGTACTTC
TRBV27	.	TRBJ1-1	.	CASSSRRDTEAFF	TGTGCCAGCAGTTCCCGACGGGACACTGAAGCTTTCTTT
TRBV7-9	.	TRBJ1-1	few	CASSLDGQTEAFF	TGTGCCAGCAGCTTAGACGGACAGACCGAAGCTTTCTTT
TRBV28	TRBD1	TRBJ1-1	.	CASSGTENTEAFF	TGTGCCAGCAGTGGGACAGAGAACACTGAAGCTTTCTTT
TRBV6-4	TRBD1	TRBJ1-5	many	CASSEFLGGQPQHF	TGTGCCAGCAGTGAATTCCTAGGGGGCCAGCCCCAGCATTTT